A selection of T cell receptor beta chains follows, all from one sample in a study of control samples from healthy donors and cancer patients. Sequencing used immunoSEQ multiplex PCR; TCRdb keeps in-frame clones, though not all of them. The table has roughly 180,000 clones, around 90% seen once. The sample was blood. These receptor sequences come from a woman aged 40-49 years in good health. The CDR3 runs from the conserved cysteine through the conserved F or W. Each record gives: V gene, clone size, J gene, D gene, CDR3 protein, CDR3 DNA. The D gene is left open where the match is weak. Clone size is given for some rows only: seen once, a few or many times, or a class if the clone is expanded.

V gene: TRBV19
clone size: NA
J gene: TRBJ1-2
D gene: NA
CDR3 protein: CASSIWGTNYGYTF
CDR3 DNA: TGTGCCAGTAGTATTTGGGGAACTAACTATGGCTACACCTTC

V gene: TRBV10-2
clone size: NA
J gene: TRBJ1-2
D gene: TRBD1
CDR3 protein: CASRNRGLDYGYTF
CDR3 DNA: TGCGCCAGCAGGAACAGGGGGCTCGACTATGGCTACACCTTC

V gene: TRBV5-1
clone size: NA
J gene: TRBJ1-6
D gene: NA
CDR3 protein: CASSLESPYNSPLHF
CDR3 DNA: TGCGCCAGCAGCTTGGAGAGCCCCTATAATTCACCCCTCCACTTT

V gene: TRBV6-5
clone size: NA
J gene: TRBJ1-6
D gene: TRBD1
CDR3 protein: CASTETGTVNSPLHF
CDR3 DNA: TGTGCCAGCACCGAAACCGGGACAGTGAATTCACCCCTCCACTTT

V gene: TRBV6-5
clone size: NA
J gene: TRBJ2-7
D gene: TRBD2
CDR3 protein: CASKAGVGEQYF
CDR3 DNA: TGTGCCAGCAAAGCGGGGGTTGGGGAGCAGTACTTC

V gene: TRBV5-1
clone size: few
J gene: TRBJ2-2
D gene: TRBD2
CDR3 protein: CASSVGLLAAKGTGELFF
CDR3 DNA: TGCGCCAGCAGCGTGGGTTTACTAGCGGCCAAGGGGACCGGGGAGCTGTTTTTT

V gene: TRBV21-1
clone size: NA
J gene: TRBJ1-1
D gene: NA
CDR3 protein: CASSKFAVQGGGTEAFF
CDR3 DNA: TGTGCCAGCAGCAAATTTGCGGTTCAGGGGGGAGGTACTGAAGCTTTCTTT

V gene: TRBV7-2
clone size: NA
J gene: TRBJ1-2
D gene: TRBD1
CDR3 protein: CASSLQDRGGGYTF
CDR3 DNA: TGTGCCAGCAGCTTGCAGGACAGGGGAGGAGGCTACACCTTC

V gene: TRBV5-1
clone size: NA
J gene: TRBJ2-5
D gene: TRBD2
CDR3 protein: CASSLVGLADWETQYF
CDR3 DNA: TGCGCCAGCAGCTTGGTAGGTCTAGCGGACTGGGAGACCCAGTACTTC

V gene: TRBV27
clone size: NA
J gene: TRBJ2-7
D gene: TRBD1
CDR3 protein: CASRLTPGQTYEQYF
CDR3 DNA: TGTGCCAGCAGGCTCACTCCGGGACAGACCTACGAGCAGTACTTC

V gene: TRBV2
clone size: NA
J gene: TRBJ1-1
D gene: NA
CDR3 protein: CASGMGNTEAFF
CDR3 DNA: TGTGCCAGCGGTATGGGGAACACTGAAGCTTTCTTT

V gene: TRBV25-1
clone size: NA
J gene: TRBJ1-4
D gene: NA
CDR3 protein: CASSDLREGNEKLFF
CDR3 DNA: TGTGCCAGCAGTGATCTCAGGGAGGGTAATGAAAAACTGTTTTTT

V gene: TRBV29-1
clone size: NA
J gene: TRBJ2-5
D gene: NA
CDR3 protein: CSVARDSRGETQYF
CDR3 DNA: TGCAGCGTTGCCCGGGACTCTAGGGGGGAGACCCAGTACTTC

V gene: TRBV18
clone size: NA
J gene: TRBJ1-4
D gene: NA
CDR3 protein: CASSTPSGLGEKLFF
CDR3 DNA: TGTGCCAGCTCGACCCCCTCGGGTTTGGGTGAAAAACTGTTTTTT

V gene: TRBV7-2
clone size: NA
J gene: TRBJ2-7
D gene: TRBD2
CDR3 protein: CASSWAGGYDEQYF
CDR3 DNA: TGTGCCAGCAGCTGGGCGGGGGGGTATGACGAGCAGTACTTC

V gene: TRBV18
clone size: NA
J gene: TRBJ2-2
D gene: NA
CDR3 protein: CASSIGPGELFF
CDR3 DNA: TGTGCCAGCTCTATCGGTCCAGGGGAGCTGTTTTTT

V gene: TRBV2
clone size: NA
J gene: TRBJ2-5
D gene: NA
CDR3 protein: CAAFAGETQYF
CDR3 DNA: TGTGCAGCATTTGCCGGAGAGACCCAGTACTTC

V gene: TRBV28
clone size: NA
J gene: TRBJ2-7
D gene: TRBD2
CDR3 protein: CASRTGGDPPYEQYF
CDR3 DNA: TGTGCCAGCAGAACGGGGGGGGACCCTCCCTACGAGCAGTACTTC